A single sample gave rise to the 6 T cell receptor beta chains below, sequenced in a study of graft-versus-host responses after intestinal transplantation. TCRdb's copy holds only in-frame clones and misses some; the assay was immunoSEQ multiplex PCR. The sample shows around 21,000 clones, around 56% of them seen only once. Sample: alloreactive CD4+ T cells from a mixed lymphocyte reaction culture, taken before intestinal transplant. This sample's subset: CFSE-low proliferating T cells sorted from roughly 6-day pre-transplant mixed lymphocyte reaction (GvH or HvG direction). The receptors stem from a human patient who received an intestinal transplant.

V usage is TRBV5-1 and J usage is TRBJ2-7; 9 positions agree with TRBD1. Germline CDR1 and CDR2: SGHRS and YFSETQ. Trimming took 7 bases from V and 5 from J; bases not matched to a gene: 4. The length of the CDR3 is 12 residues. CDR3 in DNA: TGCGCCAGCGGGACAGGGAACGACGAGCAGTACTTC. This encodes CASGTGNDEQYF.

The chain is built from TRBV5-1 and TRBJ2-7; D might be TRBD2 (6 bases). The germline CDR1 and CDR2 sequences are SGHRS and YFSETQ. This CDR3 contains 14 residues. V lost 3 bases and J lost 2, with 12 bases in between. CDR3 residues: CASSSGTSTYEQYF. As DNA, the CDR3 is TGCGCCAGCAGCTCAGGGACTTCCACCTACGAGCAGTACTTC.

This clone was picked up a small number of times. The chain has TRBV7-9 and TRBJ2-3, with D perhaps TRBD1 (5 bases). The V gene lost 7 bases and the J gene lost 4 bases, with 24 bases spanning the gap. The CDR3 has 17 residues. Germline V gives CDR1 SEHNR, CDR2 FQNEAQ (reference sequence). CDR3 sequence (DNA): TGTGCCAGCACCTTTCTGACCGGATGGAAAGGGGCAGATACGCAGTATTTT. Amino acid sequence: CASTFLTGWKGADTQYF.

This clone was detected a few times. The CDR3 loop reads CAWSGGTDTQYF. In nucleotides, the CDR3 is TGTGCCTGGAGTGGCGGCACAGATACGCAGTATTTT. This chain connects TRBV30 to TRBJ2-3; no clear D. Germline CDR1 GTSNPN, CDR2 SVGIG (reference sequence). This CDR3 is built from 12 residues. The ends were cut back, 1 base at V and 1 base at J, with 3 bases in the middle.

This chain connects TRBV30 to TRBJ2-1; D is undetermined. Germline CDR1 is GTSNPN and CDR2 is SVGIG (reference sequence). The ends were cut back, 0 bases at V and 2 bases at J, with 8 bases in the middle. This CDR3 is built from 14 residues. The CDR3 DNA follows: TGTGCCTGGAGTGTTAAACTGGCCTACAATGAGCAGTTCTTC. Protein product: CAWSVKLAYNEQFF.

V and J are TRBV29-1 and TRBJ2-7; 7 bases line up with TRBD2. The CDR3 extends over 14 amino acids. The V and J ends lost 4 bases and 3 bases, in that order; junction bases with no gene match: 9. Germline V gene lookup returns CDR1 SQVTM and CDR2 ANQGSEA. The CDR3 here is CSVVLYRGSYEQYF. The CDR3 DNA sequence: TGCAGCGTTGTCCTCTATCGCGGGAGCTACGAGCAGTACTTC.